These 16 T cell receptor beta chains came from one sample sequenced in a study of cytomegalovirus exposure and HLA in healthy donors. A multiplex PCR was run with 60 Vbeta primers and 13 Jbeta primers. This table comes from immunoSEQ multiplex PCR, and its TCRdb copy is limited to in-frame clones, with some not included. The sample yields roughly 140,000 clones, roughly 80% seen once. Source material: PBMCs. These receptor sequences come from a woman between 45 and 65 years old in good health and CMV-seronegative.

CDR3 sequence reads: CASSRPGQGNYGYTF. The CDR3 DNA sequence: TGCGCCAGCAGCCGTCCGGGACAGGGGAACTATGGCTACACCTTC. The chain joins TRBV4-1 to TRBJ1-2, with TRBD1 identical over 10 bases. V lost 4 bases and J lost 2; bases outside the gene matches: 4. CDR1 and CDR2 from the germline V gene are MGHRA and YSYEKL. This CDR3 is built from 15 residues.

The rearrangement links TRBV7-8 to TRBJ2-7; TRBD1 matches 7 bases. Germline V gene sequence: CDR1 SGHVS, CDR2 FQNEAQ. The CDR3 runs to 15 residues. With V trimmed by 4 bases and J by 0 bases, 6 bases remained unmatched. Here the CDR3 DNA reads TGTGCCAGCAGCTCCCGGGACAGCTTCTCCTACGAGCAGTACTTC. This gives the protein CASSSRDSFSYEQYF.

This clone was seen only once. The CDR3: CASSIRGTAETNYGYTF. In nucleotides, the CDR3 is TGTGCCAGTAGTATAAGGGGGACAGCGGAAACTAACTATGGCTACACCTTC. The J gene is TRBJ1-2, the V gene TRBV19, with TRBD1 identical over 7 bases. The CDR3 is made up of 17 amino acids. With V trimmed by 2 bases and J by 0 bases, 9 bases remained unmatched. From germline, CDR1 is LNHDA and CDR2 SQIVND (reference sequence).

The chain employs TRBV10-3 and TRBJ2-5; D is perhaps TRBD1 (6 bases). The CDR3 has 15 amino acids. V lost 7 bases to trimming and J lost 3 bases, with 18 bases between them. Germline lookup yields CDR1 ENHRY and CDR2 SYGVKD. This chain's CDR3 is CAIKSLEGGKETQYF. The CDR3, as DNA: TGTGCCATCAAAAGCCTTGAAGGGGGAAAAGAGACCCAGTACTTC.

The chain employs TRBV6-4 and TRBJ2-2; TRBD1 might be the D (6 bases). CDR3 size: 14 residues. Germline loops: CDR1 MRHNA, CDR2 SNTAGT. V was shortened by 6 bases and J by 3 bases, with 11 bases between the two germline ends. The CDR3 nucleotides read TGTGCCAGCAGCACAGGGTTCGACACCGGGGAGCTGTTTTTT. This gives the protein CASSTGFDTGELFF.

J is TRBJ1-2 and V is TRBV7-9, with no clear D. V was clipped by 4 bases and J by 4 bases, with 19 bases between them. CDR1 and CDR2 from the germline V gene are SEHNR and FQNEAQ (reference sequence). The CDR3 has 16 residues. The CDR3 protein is CASSSWSGGLFYGYTF. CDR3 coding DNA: TGTGCCAGCAGCTCCTGGAGTGGCGGATTGTTCTATGGCTACACCTTC.

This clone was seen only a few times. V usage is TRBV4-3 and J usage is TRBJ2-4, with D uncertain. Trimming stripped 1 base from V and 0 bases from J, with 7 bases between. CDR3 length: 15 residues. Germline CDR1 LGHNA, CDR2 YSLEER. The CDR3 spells CASSQGSLAKNIQYF. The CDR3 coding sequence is TGCGCCAGCAGCCAAGGTTCCCTAGCCAAAAACATTCAGTACTTC.

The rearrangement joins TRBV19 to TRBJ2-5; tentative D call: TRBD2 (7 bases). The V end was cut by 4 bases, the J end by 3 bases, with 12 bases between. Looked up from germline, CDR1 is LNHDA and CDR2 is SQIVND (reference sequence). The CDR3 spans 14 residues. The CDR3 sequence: CASSTGGGEETQYF. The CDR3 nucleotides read TGTGCCAGTAGTACCGGAGGGGGGGAAGAGACCCAGTACTTC.

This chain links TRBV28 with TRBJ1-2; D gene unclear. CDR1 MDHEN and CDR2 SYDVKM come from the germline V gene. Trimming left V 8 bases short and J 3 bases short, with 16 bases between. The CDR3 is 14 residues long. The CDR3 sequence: CASLLSGPDYGYTF. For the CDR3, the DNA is TGTGCCAGCCTGCTAAGCGGGCCCGACTATGGCTACACCTTC.

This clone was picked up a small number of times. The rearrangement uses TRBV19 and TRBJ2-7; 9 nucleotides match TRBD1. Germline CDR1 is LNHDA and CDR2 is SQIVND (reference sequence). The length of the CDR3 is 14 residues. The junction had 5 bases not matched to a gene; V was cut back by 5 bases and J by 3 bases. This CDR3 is CASSVGTGNYEQYF. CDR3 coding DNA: TGTGCCAGTAGTGTCGGGACAGGGAACTACGAGCAGTACTTC.

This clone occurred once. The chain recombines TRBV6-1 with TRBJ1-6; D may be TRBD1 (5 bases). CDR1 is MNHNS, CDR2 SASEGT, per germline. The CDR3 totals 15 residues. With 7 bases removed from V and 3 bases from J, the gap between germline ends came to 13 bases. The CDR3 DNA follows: TGTGCCAGCAACCCGGACATTGACTATAATTCACCCCTCCACTTT. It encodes CASNPDIDYNSPLHF.

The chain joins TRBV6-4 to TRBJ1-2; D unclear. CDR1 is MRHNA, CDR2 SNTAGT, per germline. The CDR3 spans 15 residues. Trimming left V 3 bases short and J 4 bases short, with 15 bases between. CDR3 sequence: CASSEVPGSGYGYTF. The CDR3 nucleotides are TGTGCCAGCAGTGAGGTCCCCGGGTCGGGCTATGGCTACACCTTC.

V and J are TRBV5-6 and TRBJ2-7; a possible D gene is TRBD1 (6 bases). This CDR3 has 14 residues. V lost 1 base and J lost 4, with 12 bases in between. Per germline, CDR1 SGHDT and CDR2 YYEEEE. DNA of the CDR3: TGTGCCAGCAGCTTGACAGGGCCGGGGTACGAGCAGTACTTC. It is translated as CASSLTGPGYEQYF.

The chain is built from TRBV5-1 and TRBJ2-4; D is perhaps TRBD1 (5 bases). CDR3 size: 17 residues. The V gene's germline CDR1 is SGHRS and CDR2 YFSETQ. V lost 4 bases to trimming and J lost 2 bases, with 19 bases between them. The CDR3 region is CASSPMGQALTKNIQYF. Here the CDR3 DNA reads TGCGCCAGCAGCCCAATGGGGCAGGCCCTAACCAAAAACATTCAGTACTTC.

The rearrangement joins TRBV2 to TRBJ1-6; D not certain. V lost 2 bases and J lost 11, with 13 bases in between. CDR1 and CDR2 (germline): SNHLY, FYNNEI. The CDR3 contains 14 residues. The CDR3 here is CASSETGNRPPLHF. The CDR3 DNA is TGTGCCAGCAGTGAAACGGGGAATAGGCCACCCCTCCACTTT.

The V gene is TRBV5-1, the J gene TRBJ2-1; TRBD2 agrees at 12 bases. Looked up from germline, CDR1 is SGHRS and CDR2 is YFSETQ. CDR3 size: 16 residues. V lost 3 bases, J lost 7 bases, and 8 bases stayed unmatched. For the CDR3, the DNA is TGCGCCAGCAGCTCGCTGGCTAGCGGGGGGGCGAATGAGCAGTTCTTC. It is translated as CASSSLASGGANEQFF.